These 22 T cell receptor beta chains were all obtained from the same sample, sequenced in a study of vaccination and CD4 T cells after COVID-19. The Oncomine TCR Beta short-read assay was applied to DNA of cultured CD4+ T cells. TCRdb redid the calling of the PCR reads with MiXCR, one entry per CDR3 protein. The table lists 13,000 to 15,000 distinct CDR3 sequences, more than 45% of them singletons. As for treatment: roughly 10-day PBMC culture with coronavirus spike peptide pools or control peptides (ViraFEST assay). For these receptors, no antigen is known. Source material: CD4+ T cells from blood, cultured in vitro. The receptors originated from a human donor who had recovered from COVID-19.

This clonotype has more than one count but fewer than ten. V gene TRBV7-9 combines with J gene TRBJ2-3, with a possible D match to TRBD1 (5 bases). The V end was cut by 2 bases, the J end by 5 bases, with 14 bases between. Germline CDR1 and CDR2: SEHNR and FQNEAQ (reference sequence). CDR3 length equals 15 residues. The CDR3 DNA is TGTGCCAGCAGCTTACAGGGCCAGACGGGAGATACGCAGTATTTT. Its translation: CASSLQGQTGDTQYF.

By proportion, this clonotype is medium-sized. V is TRBV5-1 and J is TRBJ2-5; D tentatively reads TRBD1 or TRBD2 (6 bases each). Per germline, CDR1 SGHRS and CDR2 YFSETQ. V was trimmed by 1 base and J by 4 bases, leaving 14 bases between them. The CDR3 has 15 amino acids. The CDR3 is CASSLQQGGVETQYF. Here the CDR3 DNA reads TGCGCCAGCAGCTTGCAACAGGGAGGAGTAGAGACCCAGTACTTC.

The chain joins TRBV6-1 to TRBJ2-7, with 7 nucleotides matching TRBD1. V was pared by 6 bases and J by 2 bases, with 10 bases of the junction left unmatched. The germline CDR1 and CDR2 sequences are MNHNS and SASEGT. CDR3 length equals 15 residues. The CDR3 protein is CASRLGQQLAYEQYF. The CDR3 DNA reads TGTGCCAGCAGGCTGGGACAGCAACTAGCCTACGAGCAGTACTTC.

The rearrangement links TRBV5-4 to TRBJ1-2; no reliable D call. With 4 bases removed from V and 8 bases from J, the gap between germline ends came to 18 bases. From germline, CDR1 is SGHNT and CDR2 YYREEE (reference sequence). This CDR3 is 14 amino acids long. Written as DNA, the CDR3 is TGTGCCAGCAGCCCTGGGTCCAACACAAGGGGCTACACCTTC. Amino acids: CASSPGSNTRGYTF.

J is TRBJ2-7 and V is TRBV20-1, with 10 bases lining up with TRBD2. Germline V gives CDR1 DFQATT, CDR2 SNEGSKA (reference sequence). The CDR3 has 16 amino acids. The J segment lost 3 bases and the V segment lost 3 bases, leaving 11 bases of the junction unmatched. The CDR3 loop reads CSARPLAGAVSYEQYF. Here the CDR3 DNA reads TGCAGTGCTAGGCCCCTAGCGGGAGCGGTAAGCTACGAGCAGTACTTC.

V is TRBV27 and J is TRBJ2-7; TRBD1 matches at 7 bases. V shed 6 bases and J 3 bases; nucleotides not matched to a gene: 11. The CDR3 length is 15 residues. Germline values: CDR1 MNHEY, CDR2 SMNVEV (reference sequence). CDR3 DNA: TGTGCCAGCAGAGACCCGGGACAGATCAGCTACGAGCAGTACTTC. It specifies CASRDPGQISYEQYF.

For the CDR3, the DNA is TGTGCCTGGAGTCCTCCTCGGCGGGAGACAGATACGCAGTATTTT. This codes for CAWSPPRRETDTQYF. The chain recombines TRBV30 with TRBJ2-3, with 7 bases matching TRBD2. The CDR3 extends over 15 amino acids. The trim removed 2 bases at V and 3 bases at J, leaving 8 bases unmatched. The germline V gene encodes CDR1 GTSNPN and CDR2 SVGIG (reference sequence). Full variable domain (missing parts from reference TRBV30 and TRBJ2-3): SQTIHQWPATLVQPVGSPLSLECTVEGTSNPNLYWYRQAAGRGLQLLFYSVGIGQISSEVPQNLSASRPQDRQFILSSKKLLLSDSGFYLCAWSPPRRETDTQYFGPGTRLTVL.

The chain couples TRBV4-1 to TRBJ2-7; 13 bases match TRBD2. The CDR3 is made up of 18 amino acids. The J segment lost 7 bases and the V segment lost 0 bases, leaving 12 bases of the junction unmatched. Per germline, CDR1 MGHRA and CDR2 YSYEKL. The CDR3 sequence: CASSQDVGMTSGGKEQYF. The CDR3 nucleotides are TGCGCCAGCAGCCAAGACGTTGGGATGACTAGCGGGGGGAAGGAGCAGTACTTC.

This sequence joins TRBV9 and TRBJ1-2, with 11 bases lining up with TRBD1. CDR1 SGDLS and CDR2 YYNGEE come from the germline V gene. Trimming removed 4 bases from V and 6 bases from J; junction bases left unmatched: 11. CDR3 length: 16 amino acids. The CDR3 sequence is CASSPRTGGALNGYTF. In DNA, the CDR3 is TGTGCCAGCAGCCCCCGGACAGGGGGCGCCTTGAATGGCTACACCTTC.

The chain joins TRBV30 to TRBJ1-1; the match to TRBD1 covers 12 bases. The CDR3 totals 15 residues. Germline loops: CDR1 GTSNPN, CDR2 SVGIG (reference sequence). V lost 4 bases to trimming and J lost 9 bases; unmatched junction nucleotides: 12. CDR3 loop: CAWMSLPGTGGKAFF. The CDR3, as DNA: TGTGCCTGGATGTCGCTGCCGGGGACAGGGGGCAAAGCTTTCTTT.

The CDR3 DNA reads as TGTGCCAGCAGCTTAAGGCTAGCGGCCTACAATGAGCAGTTCTTC. Protein product: CASSLRLAAYNEQFF. V usage is TRBV7-3 and J usage is TRBJ2-1; 7 positions match TRBD2. This CDR3 region has 15 residues. Germline V lookup: CDR1 SGHTA, CDR2 FQGTGA. With V trimmed by 1 base and J by 2 bases, 2 bases remained unmatched.

Only one count was recorded for this clonotype. J is TRBJ2-2 and V is TRBV7-6; a possible D gene is TRBD1 (6 bases). The CDR3 contains 14 residues. CDR1 is SGHVS and CDR2 is FNYEAQ in the germline V gene. V was shortened by 4 bases and J by 1 base, with 7 bases between the two germline ends. The CDR3 is CASSSDRNTGELFF. DNA for the CDR3: TGTGCCAGCAGCTCGGACAGGAACACCGGGGAGCTGTTTTTT.

In this sample, this clonotype turned up a few times. The chain carries TRBV18 and TRBJ1-6, with D perhaps matching TRBD1 (5 bases). Germline V gene sequence: CDR1 KGHSH, CDR2 LQKENI. V was shortened by 2 bases and J by 7 bases, with 15 bases between the two germline ends. The CDR3 length is 16 residues. Here the CDR3 reads CASSPTGTQGNSPLHF. The DNA of the CDR3 is TGTGCCAGCTCACCAACCGGGACGCAAGGAAATTCACCCCTCCACTTT.

This clonotype was seen only a few times. This chain links TRBV6-2 or TRBV6-3 with TRBJ2-5, with D possibly matching TRBD2 (6 bases). This CDR3 has 11 residues. In germline, CDR1 is MNHEY, CDR2 SVGEGT. V lost 5 bases and J 5 bases, leaving 6 bases between the germline ends. CDR3 residues: CASSGGETQYF. The CDR3 DNA reads as TGTGCCAGCAGTGGGGGGGAGACCCAGTACTTC.

This rearrangement joins TRBV7-3 to TRBJ2-6; D is unclear. The V and J ends lost 3 bases and 1 base respectively, with 10 bases between them. Per germline, CDR1 SGHTA and CDR2 FQGTGA. The CDR3 extends over 16 amino acids. The CDR3 DNA reads TGTGCCAGCAGCTTGGGCTTAGGGTCTGGGGCCAACGTCCTGACTTTC. Its protein is CASSLGLGSGANVLTF.

This clonotype has more than one count but fewer than ten. CDR3 in DNA: TGCAGTGCTAGAGTATGGGGAAGCGGGACTGAAGCTTTCTTT. It is translated as CSARVWGSGTEAFF. The rearrangement uses TRBV20-1 and TRBJ1-1; D remains unclear. The CDR3 consists of 14 residues. The germline V gene encodes CDR1 DFQATT and CDR2 SNEGSKA (reference sequence). The V end lost 1 base, the J end lost 5 bases, and 14 bases lay between the germline ends.

This clonotype occurred a few times. The chain links TRBV10-3 to TRBJ2-7; TRBD2 agrees at 7 bases. Losses at the gene ends were 5 bases for V and 7 bases for J; bases not matched to a gene: 17. Germline lookup yields CDR1 ENHRY and CDR2 SYGVKD. The CDR3 covers 16 residues. CDR3 protein: CAISSSGTTSWGEQYF. CDR3 nucleotides: TGTGCCATCAGTTCCTCCGGGACTACATCGTGGGGAGAGCAGTACTTC.

This chain joins TRBV6-1 and TRBJ2-1, with a tentative D call TRBD1 (6 bases). CDR3 size: 17 residues. The germline V and J ends were trimmed by 6 bases and 0 bases, with 18 bases remaining between them. CDR1 and CDR2 (germline): MNHNS, SASEGT. The CDR3 DNA reads as TGTGCCAGCAGCTCTCCCGGGACAAGACCCTCCTACAATGAGCAGTTCTTC. Translation gives CASSSPGTRPSYNEQFF.

The chain is built from TRBV6-5 and TRBJ2-7, with TRBD1 matching over 12 bases. Germline loops: CDR1 MNHEY, CDR2 SVGAGI. The CDR3 extends over 16 amino acids. Losses at the gene ends were 0 bases for V and 3 bases for J; bases not matched to a gene: 3. CDR3 region: CASSYSGQGALYEQYF. The CDR3 coding sequence is TGTGCCAGCAGTTACTCGGGACAGGGGGCCCTCTACGAGCAGTACTTC.

In this sample, this clonotype turned up a few times. V is TRBV10-1 and J is TRBJ1-5, with a possible D match to TRBD1 (6 bases). The CDR3 runs to 14 residues. V was pared by 2 bases and J by 4 bases, with 9 bases between. Per the germline V gene, CDR1 is WNHNN and CDR2 is SYGVQD (reference sequence). The CDR3: CASSEGTGNQPQHF. DNA for the CDR3: TGCGCCAGCAGTGAGGGCACAGGGAATCAGCCCCAGCATTTT.

With regard to this clonotype: The CDR3 end shows no conserved phenylalanine or tryptophan, and so a read error is likely. The rearrangement links TRBV18 to TRBJ1-6, with 8 bases fitting TRBD1. Germline CDR1 is KGHSH and CDR2 is LQKENI. The CDR3 covers 13 residues. The J segment lost 9 bases and the V segment lost 6 bases, leaving 4 bases of the junction unmatched. DNA of the CDR3: TGTGCCAGCTCTCAGGACAGGGTTTCACCCCTCCACTAT. This gives the protein CASSQDRVSPLHY.

J is TRBJ2-1 and V is TRBV6-1; the match to TRBD1 covers 11 bases. The junction had 9 bases not matched to a gene; V was cut back by 8 bases and J by 6 bases. The CDR3 sequence is 15 residues long. CDR1 and CDR2 (germline): MNHNS, SASEGT. The CDR3: CASHTGTGGFNEQFF. CDR3 sequence (DNA): TGTGCCAGCCATACCGGGACAGGGGGGTTCAATGAGCAGTTCTTC.